This TCR beta chain is drawn from a study of cytomegalovirus exposure and HLA in healthy donors. It was with 60 Vbeta and 13 Jbeta primers that the PCR ran. Repertoires were generated with immunoSEQ multiplex PCR, while TCRdb's copy carries only in-frame clones and drops some. The table lists 180,000 or so clones, 75% to 80% of them singletons. A note on this clone: What it recognizes is unknown.

Study results and caveats: TCR beta V segments were, for the most part, productive about 87% or about 30% of the time in an earlier analysis.

Sequencing was carried out using PBMCs. This TCR derives from a man between 40 and 49 years old in good health and CMV-seropositive.

Here the CDR3 DNA reads TGCAGCGTTGAAGACAGGGGGTACGAGCAGTACTTC. Amino acids: CSVEDRGYEQYF. The chain couples TRBV29-1 to TRBJ2-7, with 7 bases matching TRBD1. There are 12 residues in the CDR3. V trimming: 0 bases; J trimming: 4 bases; junction bases outside the gene matches: 0. CDR1 SQVTM and CDR2 ANQGSEA come from the germline V gene.